Below are 10 T cell receptor beta chains sequenced from a single sample in a study of blood T cells in healthy people across ages. Together with a sample-barcoded 5' primer, a J-beta primer mix was included in a second PCR lasting roughly 6 to 12 cycles. MiXCR, applied by TCRdb to the 5' RACE reads, yields one record per CDR3 protein. The sample lists about 1.4 million distinct CDR3 sequences; approximately 60% were seen once. Material for sequencing was blood. Every receptor here comes from a young man in good health.

The chain links TRBV5-1 to TRBJ2-3; TRBD2 matches 11 bases. The CDR3 is 20 amino acids. The trim removed 4 bases at V and 0 bases at J, leaving 16 bases unmatched. Germline V gene sequence: CDR1 SGHRS, CDR2 YFSETQ. The CDR3 is CASSQNQRLAGGPSTDTQYF. CDR3 nucleotides: TGCGCCAGCAGCCAAAACCAGAGGCTAGCGGGAGGTCCTAGCACAGATACGCAGTATTTT.

The rearrangement uses TRBV7-2 and TRBJ2-1, with a weak D call TRBD2 (5 bases). Germline V gene lookup returns CDR1 SGHTA and CDR2 FQGNSA. The CDR3 totals 15 residues. Trimming shortened V by 5 bases and J by 6 bases, and 17 bases separated the two germline ends. DNA of the CDR3: TGTGCCAGCAGCCCCGCAAGCCTTGGAGGCAATGAGCAGTTCTTC. Its translation is CASSPASLGGNEQFF.

The chain uses TRBV6-2 or TRBV6-3 and TRBJ2-4, with 10 positions matching TRBD1. With the DNA end fitting TRBJ2-7 better, the J assignment may be wrong. The CDR3 has 14 residues. CDR1 is MNHEY, CDR2 SVGEGT, per germline. In nucleotides, the CDR3 is TGTGCCAGCAGACTAGGACAGGGGGGTCTCGAGCAGTACTTC. Residues: CASRLGQGGLEQYF.

The chain carries TRBV20-1 and TRBJ2-7, with a possible D match to TRBD1 (6 bases). Germline V gives CDR1 DFQATT, CDR2 SNEGSKA (reference sequence). Trimming shortened V by 5 bases and J by 2 bases, and 16 bases separated the two germline ends. The CDR3 spans 14 residues. Written as DNA, the CDR3 is TGCAGTGCTCACAACAGGGTGGGGACCTACGAGCAGTACTTC. Translated, it gives CSAHNRVGTYEQYF.

V gene TRBV6-6 combines with J gene TRBJ1-5; 7 nucleotides agree with TRBD1. The CDR3 totals 16 residues. The trim removed 8 bases at V and 7 bases at J, leaving 17 bases unmatched. Germline CDR1 and CDR2: MNHNY and SVGAGI (reference sequence). The CDR3 here is CASGNRGGEGGQPQHF. The CDR3 DNA sequence: TGTGCCAGCGGAAACCGAGGGGGCGAGGGTGGGCAGCCCCAGCATTTT.

The CDR3 nucleotides read TGTGCCAGCAGTGGCAGTGACGGTGGCTACACCTTC. It translates to CASSGSDGGYTF. The V gene is TRBV27, the J gene TRBJ1-2; D not resolved. This CDR3 has 12 residues. The germline V gene encodes CDR1 MNHEY and CDR2 SMNVEV (reference sequence). V lost 5 bases, J lost 7 bases, and 11 bases lay in between.

As regards this clonotype: Since a much larger clone is just one base distant, this may be a read error. The chain joins TRBV4-2 to TRBJ2-1, with 7 bases that match TRBD2. The germline gives CDR1 LGHNA, CDR2 YNFKEQ. This CDR3 comprises 15 residues. The junction had 11 bases not matched to a gene; V was cut back by 5 bases and J by 7 bases. CDR3 residues: CASSILAEGVNEQFF. The CDR3, as DNA: TGTGCCAGCAGCATTCTAGCGGAAGGAGTTAATGAGCAGTTCTTC.

The chain joins TRBV2 to TRBJ2-7; D perhaps matches TRBD2 (5 bases). The length of the CDR3 is 15 residues. Germline loops: CDR1 SNHLY, CDR2 FYNNEI. The V gene lost 8 bases and the J gene lost 2 bases, with 19 bases spanning the gap. Here the CDR3 reads CASLRTLDITYEQYF. CDR3 nucleotides: TGTGCCAGCCTCCGGACTCTAGACATCACCTACGAGCAGTACTTC.

The chain uses TRBV2 and TRBJ2-2, with D uncertain. The V gene lost 4 bases and the J gene lost 5 bases, with 8 bases spanning the gap. The CDR3 loop spans 13 amino acids. Germline V gene sequence: CDR1 SNHLY, CDR2 FYNNEI. The CDR3 DNA reads as TGTGCCAGCAGTGTTCGGCCTACCGGGGAGCTGTTTTTT. The encoded protein is CASSVRPTGELFF. The full variable domain, rest sourced from reference TRBV2 and TRBJ2-2, is EPEVTQTPSHQVTQMGQEVILRCVPISNHLYFYWYRQILGQKVEFLVSFYNNEISEKSEIFDDQFSVERPDGSNFTLKIRSTKLEDSAMYFCASSVRPTGELFFGEGSRLTVL.

The chain is built from TRBV20-1 and TRBJ1-2; D call uncertain. Trimming pared 1 base from V and 5 bases from J, leaving 17 bases between. The germline gives CDR1 DFQATT, CDR2 SNEGSKA (reference sequence). The CDR3 is 15 amino acids. CDR3 protein: CSARVVPNRSYGYTF. In DNA form, the CDR3 reads TGCAGTGCTAGAGTGGTACCCAACAGAAGTTATGGCTACACCTTC.